What follows is one T cell receptor (beta chain) and its context. Its antigen remains unknown. A modified ARM-PCR protocol with three rounds of nested PCR amplified TCRbeta. One entry per CDR3 protein, called by TCRdb with MiXCR from the multiplex PCR reads. The data contain around 74,000 distinct CDR3 sequences, roughly 70% of them seen just once; the ten biggest clones take up roughly 12%. This CDR3 has 14 residues. Germline CDR1 reads MGHRA; CDR2 reads YSYEKL. This specimen belongs to a study of tumor and adjacent non-tumor tissue in lung cancer. Study-level background: Patients were aged about 30 to 76, 10 men and about 5 women, stage I to III. Study-level results: Shorter survival was associated with higher TCR diversity in tumors. Compared with tumor, normal lung showed significantly lower TCR diversity. In normal lung, the top 100 clones were significantly more dominant than in tumor.

RNA was extracted from bulk tissue without any cell sorting. The source of this sequence is a woman in her sixties or seventies with non-small cell lung cancer. The gene calls are TRBV4-1 and TRBJ2-3; either TRBD1 or TRBD2 may fit D (5 bases each). The sample was lung tumor tissue. CDR3 bases: TGCCCTAGCAGCCAAGAGGGGAGTACAGATACGCAGTATTTT. It is translated as CPSSQEGSTDTQYF.